These 18 T cell receptor beta chains came from one sample sequenced in a study of regulatory T cells in long-lasting Graves disease. As to time point: persistent/refractory GD, antithyroid drugs over 5 years with positive TRAb. Extracted RNA from PBMCs served as the source of the TCR library. For TCR beta, libraries came from iRepertoire HTBI primers and Arm-PCR of CDR3 regions. TCRdb itself ran the multiplex PCR reads through MiXCR, one entry per CDR3 protein. The sample contains 430,000 or so distinct CDR3 sequences, around 20% of which appear only once. The material was peripheral blood mononuclear cells (PBMCs), obtained when the disease was refractory, from a patient treated with antithyroid drugs. The source of these receptors is a female donor with Graves disease.

As concerns this clonotype: One end of the junction fails to match germline, which may point to a read error. The chain carries TRBV18 and TRBJ2-7, with no clear D. Germline CDR1 is KGHSH and CDR2 is LQKENI. This CDR3 is 14 amino acids long. CDR3 sequence reads: CASSSFDDSYGQYF. The DNA for the CDR3 is TGTGCCAGCTCATCGTTTGATGATTCCTACGGGCAGTACTTC. The variable domain in full, completed from reference TRBV18 and TRBJ2-7, reads NAGVMQNPRHLVRRRGQEARLRCSPMKGHSHVYWYRQLPEEGLKFMVYLQKENIIDESGMPKERFSAEFPKEGPSILRIQQVVRGDSAAYFCASSSFDDSYGQYFGPGTRLTVT.

This clonotype turned up a few times. CDR3 in DNA: TGCGCCAGCACCCCGGGACTAGCGGGAGGAGTTTACGAGCAGTACTTC. The encoded protein is CASTPGLAGGVYEQYF. This chain links TRBV4-1 with TRBJ2-7; TRBD2 matches at 15 bases. The CDR3 covers 16 residues. The germline CDR1 and CDR2 sequences are MGHRA and YSYEKL. The V gene end was trimmed by 7 bases and the J gene end by 4 bases; junction bases not matched to a gene: 8.

This chain uses TRBV19 with TRBJ2-7; TRBD2 is a possible D gene (5 bases). The ends were cut back, 3 bases at V and 7 bases at J, with 13 bases in the middle. This CDR3 contains 13 residues. The germline V gene encodes CDR1 LNHDA and CDR2 SQIVND (reference sequence). This CDR3 reads CASSMAGSREQYF. The CDR3 DNA reads TGTGCCAGTAGTATGGCGGGCTCTAGGGAGCAGTACTTC.

There are many counts of this clonotype. The V and J genes are TRBV28 and TRBJ1-1, with D perhaps matching TRBD1 (6 bases). The CDR3 has 14 residues. Germline-derived CDR1 and CDR2 are MDHEN and SYDVKM. The V and J ends lost 5 bases and 2 bases respectively, with 12 bases between them. CDR3 in amino acids: CASSMDRLNTEAFF. Written as DNA, the CDR3 is TGTGCCAGCAGTATGGACAGACTAAACACTGAAGCTTTCTTT.

V usage is TRBV28 and J usage is TRBJ2-3; 11 bases are shared with TRBD2. V dropped 5 bases and J dropped 3; count of bases not matched to a gene: 10. Germline values: CDR1 MDHEN, CDR2 SYDVKM. This CDR3 comprises 17 residues. The CDR3 protein is CASSTRTSGLRTDTQYF. In DNA form, the CDR3 reads TGTGCCAGCAGTACCAGGACTAGCGGGCTGAGGACAGATACGCAGTATTTT.

The chain carries TRBV6-1 and TRBJ2-7, with 7 positions matching TRBD1. This CDR3 is 14 amino acids long. The V and J ends lost 10 bases and 2 bases, in that order; junction bases with no gene match: 11. CDR1 and CDR2 (germline): MNHNS, SASEGT. CDR3 sequence: CATNPTGTAYEQYF. Here the CDR3 DNA reads TGTGCCACCAATCCAACCGGGACAGCCTACGAGCAGTACTTC.

The genes are TRBV20-1 and TRBJ2-4, with D unclear. CDR1 and CDR2 (germline): DFQATT, SNEGSKA (reference sequence). Between the trimmed V and J ends, which lost 2 bases and 0 bases, there was a span of 8 bases. The CDR3 loop spans 14 amino acids. DNA of the CDR3: TGCAGTGCTAGATTAGAACTAGCCAAAAACATTCAGTACTTC. Residues: CSARLELAKNIQYF.

This clonotype was counted many times. V and J are TRBV14 and TRBJ2-5, with TRBD2 identical over 9 bases. The length of the CDR3 is 15 residues. J gave up 2 bases and V 5 bases, and 6 bases lay outside the gene matches. Germline V gene data show CDR1 as SGHDN and CDR2 as FVKESK. DNA of the CDR3: TGTGCCAGCAGCAACCGACTAGCGGATCAAGAGACCCAGTACTTC. It translates to CASSNRLADQETQYF.

Here the CDR3 reads CASSPNPSGSTHEQYF. The CDR3, as DNA: TGCGCCAGCAGCCCAAACCCTAGCGGGAGTACCCACGAGCAGTACTTC. The rearrangement uses TRBV5-1 and TRBJ2-7; 10 positions agree with TRBD2. Germline V gene sequence: CDR1 SGHRS, CDR2 YFSETQ. V dropped 4 bases and J dropped 5; count of bases not matched to a gene: 12. This CDR3 contains 16 residues.

The chain couples TRBV5-1 to TRBJ2-5; D is unresolved. V shed 0 bases and J shed 3 bases, with 12 bases lying between them. The germline V gene has CDR1 SGHRS and CDR2 YFSETQ. This CDR3 comprises 15 residues. The CDR3 loop is CASSLASDIEETQYF. CDR3 in DNA: TGCGCCAGCAGCTTGGCCAGTGACATCGAAGAGACCCAGTACTTC.

This clonotype was seen only a few times. This chain uses TRBV6-5 with TRBJ1-2, with no clear D. This CDR3 has 15 amino acids. Trimming left V 2 bases short and J 0 bases short, with 10 bases between. Germline CDR1 is MNHEY and CDR2 is SVGAGI. CDR3 amino acids: CASSYVEKANYGYTF. CDR3 in DNA: TGTGCCAGCAGTTACGTAGAGAAAGCTAACTATGGCTACACCTTC.

This clonotype was picked up a small number of times. CDR3 DNA sequence: TGTGCCAGCAGTGAAGGGACAGGGAACGAGCAGTACTTC. Its protein product is CASSEGTGNEQYF. The chain uses TRBV6-1 and TRBJ2-7; the match to TRBD1 covers 8 bases. This CDR3 spans 13 amino acids. Germline assignment: CDR1 MNHNS and CDR2 SASEGT. V shed 1 base and J 5 bases; nucleotides not matched to a gene: 1.

In its sample, this clonotype was seen a few times. The rearrangement uses TRBV18 and TRBJ1-6, with a tentative D call TRBD1 (6 bases). Germline CDR1 is KGHSH and CDR2 is LQKENI. This CDR3 has 15 amino acids. Trimming took off 1 base at V and 3 bases at J, with 7 bases between the two ends. As DNA, the CDR3 is TGTGCCAGCTCACCACGGGACAACTATAATTCACCCCTCCACTTT. Protein product: CASSPRDNYNSPLHF.

Notes on this clonotype: This may arise from a read error, as a much more abundant clone is one base away. This rearrangement joins TRBV7-2 to TRBJ2-5; TRBD1 or TRBD2 may be the D gene (5 bases each). There are 16 residues in the CDR3. CDR1 and CDR2 (germline): SGHTA, FQGNSA. V lost 5 bases and J lost 2, with 18 bases in between. The CDR3 protein is CASSTPGATIQETQYF. The CDR3 DNA is TGTGCCAGCAGCACGCCCGGGGCAACCATTCAAGAGACCCAGTACTTC.

In its sample, this clonotype was seen a few times. The genes are TRBV12-3 or TRBV12-4 and TRBJ2-3, with a tentative D call TRBD1 (6 bases). Trimming stripped 6 bases from V and 0 bases from J, with 10 bases between. The CDR3 length is 14 residues. This CDR3 is CASRGALSTDTQYF. CDR3 in DNA: TGTGCCAGCAGGGGGGCCTTAAGCACAGATACGCAGTATTTT.

This chain connects TRBV20-1 to TRBJ2-2, with TRBD2 identical over 8 bases. CDR1 and CDR2 from the germline V gene are DFQATT and SNEGSKA (reference sequence). This CDR3 is 13 amino acids long. With V trimmed by 0 bases and J by 7 bases, 1 base remained unmatched. Here the CDR3 reads CSAREREDGELFF. For the CDR3, the DNA is TGCAGTGCTAGAGAGCGGGAGGACGGGGAGCTGTTTTTT.

This clonotype was detected many times. The chain recombines TRBV27 with TRBJ1-2, with a weak D call TRBD1 (5 bases). This CDR3 region has 16 residues. Looked up from germline, CDR1 is MNHEY and CDR2 is SMNVEV (reference sequence). V was trimmed by 8 bases and J by 7 bases, leaving 26 bases between them. The CDR3 DNA sequence: TGTGCCAGCCATCTATCGGGTCAGGGACTACTCGGTGGCTACACCTTC. It translates to CASHLSGQGLLGGYTF.

This clonotype appeared a few times. The chain uses TRBV4-1 and TRBJ2-7, with a weak D call TRBD1 (6 bases). This CDR3 has 14 amino acids. Trimming stripped 1 base from V and 2 bases from J, with 9 bases between. In germline, CDR1 is MGHRA, CDR2 YSYEKL. The CDR3: CASSQGSGAYEQYF. The CDR3 bases are TGCGCCAGCAGCCAAGGGTCAGGGGCCTACGAGCAGTACTTC.